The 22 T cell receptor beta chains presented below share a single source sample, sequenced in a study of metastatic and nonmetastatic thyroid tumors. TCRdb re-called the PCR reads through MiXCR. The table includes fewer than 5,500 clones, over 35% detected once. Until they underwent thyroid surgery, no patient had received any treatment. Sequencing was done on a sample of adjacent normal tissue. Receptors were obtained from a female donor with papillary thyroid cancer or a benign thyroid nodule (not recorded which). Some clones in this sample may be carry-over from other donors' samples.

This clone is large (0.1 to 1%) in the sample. The CDR3: CASSLGGGEQYF. CDR3 bases: TGTGCCAGCAGCTTAGGAGGTGGAGAGCAGTACTTC. This sequence joins TRBV7-9 and TRBJ2-7; D is undetermined. The CDR3 has 12 residues. Per germline, CDR1 SEHNR and CDR2 FQNEAQ (reference sequence). V lost 1 base to trimming and J lost 7 bases, with 8 bases between them. Supplemented by reference TRBV7-9 and TRBJ2-7, the full variable domain reads DTGVSQNPRHKITKRGQNVTFRCDPISEHNRLYWYRQTLGQGPEFLTYFQNEAQLEKSRLLSDRFSAERPKGSFSTLEIQRTEQGDSAMYLCASSLGGGEQYFGPGTRLTVT.

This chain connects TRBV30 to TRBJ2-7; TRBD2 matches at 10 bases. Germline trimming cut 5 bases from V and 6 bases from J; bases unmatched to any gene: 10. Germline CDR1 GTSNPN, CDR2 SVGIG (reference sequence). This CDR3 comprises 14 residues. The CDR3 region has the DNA TGTGCCTGGGCCCCAGGAGCGGGAGGGTTCGAGCAGTACTTC. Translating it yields CAWAPGAGGFEQYF. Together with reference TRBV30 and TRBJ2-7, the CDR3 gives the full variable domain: SQTIHQWPATLVQPVGSPLSLECTVEGTSNPNLYWYRQAAGRGLQLLFYSVGIGQISSEVPQNLSASRPQDRQFILSSKKLLLSDSGFYLCAWAPGAGGFEQYFGPGTRLTVT.

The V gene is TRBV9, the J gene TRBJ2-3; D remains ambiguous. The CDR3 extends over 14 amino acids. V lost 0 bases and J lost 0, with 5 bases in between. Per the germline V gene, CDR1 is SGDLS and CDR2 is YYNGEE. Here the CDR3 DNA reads TGTGCCAGCAGCGTAGGGCACAGCACAGATACGCAGTATTTT. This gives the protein CASSVGHSTDTQYF.

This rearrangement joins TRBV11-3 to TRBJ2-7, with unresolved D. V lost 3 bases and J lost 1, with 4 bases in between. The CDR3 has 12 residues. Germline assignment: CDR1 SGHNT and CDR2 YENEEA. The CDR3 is CASSLASYEQYF. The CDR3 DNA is TGTGCCAGCAGCTTGGCGTCCTACGAGCAGTACTTC.

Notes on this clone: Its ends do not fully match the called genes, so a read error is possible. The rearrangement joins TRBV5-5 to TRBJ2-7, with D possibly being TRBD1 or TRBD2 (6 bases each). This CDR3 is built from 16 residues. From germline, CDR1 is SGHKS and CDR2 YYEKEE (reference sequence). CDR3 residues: CASSLAGRTDAYEQYF. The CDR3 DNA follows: TGCGCCAGCAGCTTGGCGGGACGGACAGATGCCTACGAGCAGTACTTC. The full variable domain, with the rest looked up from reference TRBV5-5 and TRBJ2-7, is DAGVTQSPTHLIKTRGQQVTLRCSPISGHKSVSWYQQVLGQGPQFIFQYYEKEERGRGNFPDRFSARQFPNYSSELNVNALLLGDSALYLCASSLAGRTDAYEQYFGPGTRLTVT.

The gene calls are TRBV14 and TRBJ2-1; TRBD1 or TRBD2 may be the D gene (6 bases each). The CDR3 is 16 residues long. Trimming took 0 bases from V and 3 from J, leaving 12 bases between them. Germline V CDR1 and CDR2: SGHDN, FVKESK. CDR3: CASSQELGGLYNEQFF. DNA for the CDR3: TGTGCCAGCAGCCAAGAATTAGGGGGGCTCTACAATGAGCAGTTCTTC.

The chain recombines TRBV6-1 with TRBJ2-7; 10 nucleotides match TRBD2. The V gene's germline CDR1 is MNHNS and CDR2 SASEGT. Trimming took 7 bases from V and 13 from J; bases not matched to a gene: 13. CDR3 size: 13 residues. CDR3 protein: CASKASGSDYHYF. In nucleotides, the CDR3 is TGTGCCAGCAAGGCTAGCGGGAGTGACTATCATTACTTC.

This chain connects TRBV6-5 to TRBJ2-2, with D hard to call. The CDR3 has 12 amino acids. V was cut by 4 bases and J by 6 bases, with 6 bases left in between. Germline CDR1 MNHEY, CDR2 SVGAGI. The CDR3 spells CASSSWSGELFF. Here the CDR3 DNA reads TGTGCCAGCAGTTCATGGTCCGGGGAGCTGTTTTTT.

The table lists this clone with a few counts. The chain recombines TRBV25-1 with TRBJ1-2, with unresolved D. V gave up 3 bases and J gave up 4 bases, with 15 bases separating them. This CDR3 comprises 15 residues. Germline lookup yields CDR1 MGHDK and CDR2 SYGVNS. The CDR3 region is CASSDSEGGSYGYTF. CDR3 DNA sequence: TGTGCCAGCAGTGATAGCGAGGGAGGCAGCTATGGCTACACCTTC.

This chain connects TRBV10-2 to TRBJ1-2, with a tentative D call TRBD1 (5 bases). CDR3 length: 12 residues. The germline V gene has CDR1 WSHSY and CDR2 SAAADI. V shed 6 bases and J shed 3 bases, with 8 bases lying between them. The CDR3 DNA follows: TGCGCCAGCAGGAGGGACGACTATGGCTACACCTTC. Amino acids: CASRRDDYGYTF.

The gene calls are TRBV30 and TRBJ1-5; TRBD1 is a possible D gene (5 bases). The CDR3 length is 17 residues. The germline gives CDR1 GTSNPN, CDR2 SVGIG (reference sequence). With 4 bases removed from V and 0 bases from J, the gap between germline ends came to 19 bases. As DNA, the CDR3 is TGTGCCTGGATCCCACGGGGGAGGGATAATAGCAATCAGCCCCAGCATTTT. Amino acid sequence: CAWIPRGRDNSNQPQHF.

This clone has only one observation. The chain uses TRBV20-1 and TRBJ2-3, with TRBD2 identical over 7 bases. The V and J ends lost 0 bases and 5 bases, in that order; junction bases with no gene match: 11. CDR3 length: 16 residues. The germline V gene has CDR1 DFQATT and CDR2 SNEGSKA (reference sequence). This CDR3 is CSARDHASGLKDTQYF. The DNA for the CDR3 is TGCAGTGCTAGAGATCACGCTAGCGGCCTTAAAGATACGCAGTATTTT.

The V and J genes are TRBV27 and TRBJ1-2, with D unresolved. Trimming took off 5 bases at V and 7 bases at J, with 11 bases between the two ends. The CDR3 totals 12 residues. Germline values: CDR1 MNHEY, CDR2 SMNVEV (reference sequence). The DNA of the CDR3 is TGTGCCAGCAGTCCGAACGGGTTTGGCTACACCTTC. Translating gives CASSPNGFGYTF.

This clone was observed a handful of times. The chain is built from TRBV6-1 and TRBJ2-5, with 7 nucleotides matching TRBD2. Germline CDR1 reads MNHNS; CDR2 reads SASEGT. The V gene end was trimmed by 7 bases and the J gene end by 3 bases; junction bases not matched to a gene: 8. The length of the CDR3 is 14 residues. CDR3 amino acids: CASKGRDGKETQYF. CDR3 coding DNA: TGTGCCAGCAAAGGGAGGGACGGAAAAGAGACCCAGTACTTC.

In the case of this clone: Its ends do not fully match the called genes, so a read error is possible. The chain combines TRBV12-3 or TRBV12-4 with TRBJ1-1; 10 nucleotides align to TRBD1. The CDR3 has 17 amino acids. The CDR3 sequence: CASSQTGGAVGGTEDFF. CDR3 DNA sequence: TGTGCGAGCAGTCAGACAGGGGGCGCGGTCGGTGGGACTGAAGATTTCTTT.

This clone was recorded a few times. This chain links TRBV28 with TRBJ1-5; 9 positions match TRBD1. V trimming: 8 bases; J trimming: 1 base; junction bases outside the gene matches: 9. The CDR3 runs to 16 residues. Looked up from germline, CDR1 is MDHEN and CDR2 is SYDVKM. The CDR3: CASLTGGLGSNQPQHF. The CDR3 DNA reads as TGTGCCAGCTTGACAGGGGGACTGGGGAGCAATCAGCCCCAGCATTTT.

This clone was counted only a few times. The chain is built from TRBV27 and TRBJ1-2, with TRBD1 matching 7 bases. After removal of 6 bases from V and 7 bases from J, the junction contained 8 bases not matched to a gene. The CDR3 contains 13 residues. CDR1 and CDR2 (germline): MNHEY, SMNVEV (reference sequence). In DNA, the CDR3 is TGTGCCAGCAGGGAAGGGGGCGCAGGTGGCTACACCTTC. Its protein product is CASREGGAGGYTF.

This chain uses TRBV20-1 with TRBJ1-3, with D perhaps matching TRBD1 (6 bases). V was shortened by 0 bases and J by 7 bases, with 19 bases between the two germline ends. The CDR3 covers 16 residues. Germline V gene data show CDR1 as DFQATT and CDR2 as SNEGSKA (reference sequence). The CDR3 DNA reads TGCAGTGCTAGAGATACTCCGGGGGGGCTTGGGAACACCATATATTTT. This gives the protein CSARDTPGGLGNTIYF.

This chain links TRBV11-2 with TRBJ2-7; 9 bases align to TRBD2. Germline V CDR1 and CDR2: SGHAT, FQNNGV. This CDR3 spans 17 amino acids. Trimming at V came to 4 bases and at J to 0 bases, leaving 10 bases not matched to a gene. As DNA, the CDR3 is TGTGCCAGCAGCTCCCAACCCCCACTAGCGGGCTCCTACGAGCAGTACTTC. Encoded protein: CASSSQPPLAGSYEQYF.

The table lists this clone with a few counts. The CDR3: CASSLDRGNEKLFF. The CDR3 DNA reads TGTGCCAGCAGCCTGGACAGGGGAAACGAAAAACTGTTTTTT. J is TRBJ1-4 and V is TRBV2, with 9 positions matching TRBD1. From germline, CDR1 is SNHLY and CDR2 FYNNEI. The V gene end was trimmed by 6 bases and the J gene end by 8 bases; junction bases not matched to a gene: 7. There are 14 residues in the CDR3. The full variable domain, in which reference TRBV2 and TRBJ1-4 provide the parts outside the CDR3, is EPEVTQTPSHQVTQMGQEVILRCVPISNHLYFYWYRQILGQKVEFLVSFYNNEISEKSEIFDDQFSVERPDGSNFTLKIRSTKLEDSAMYFCASSLDRGNEKLFFGSGTQLSVL.

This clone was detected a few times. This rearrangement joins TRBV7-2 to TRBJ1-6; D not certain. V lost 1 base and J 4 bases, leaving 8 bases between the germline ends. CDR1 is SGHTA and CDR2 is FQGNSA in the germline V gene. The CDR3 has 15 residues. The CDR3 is CASSLDNSYNSPLHF. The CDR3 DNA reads TGTGCCAGCAGCTTAGACAATTCTTATAATTCACCCCTCCACTTT.

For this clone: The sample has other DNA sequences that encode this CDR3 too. The CDR3, as DNA: TGTGCCACCAGCCCAGGGGACCTTTACGAGCAGTACTTC. It codes for CATSPGDLYEQYF. The chain uses TRBV24-1 and TRBJ2-7; TRBD1 is a possible D gene (6 bases). The V gene's germline CDR1 is KGHDR and CDR2 SFDVKD. The CDR3 contains 13 residues. V was clipped by 7 bases and J by 4 bases, with 13 bases between them.